The present T cell receptor beta chain was sequenced within a study of cytomegalovirus exposure and HLA in healthy donors (dated by TCRdb to about 2017). With respect to the entire study: An earlier analysis of roughly 500 of the donors reported over 250 Gb of sequence data and 117 million unique TCR beta sequences obtained from 150 million to 200 million T cells. An early release that covered about 600 HLA-typed donors contained about 300 gigabases of sequencing data and roughly 84 million unique TCR sequences. Of the roughly 410 genotyped donors, 81% were placed in the genetic ancestry cluster associated with self-reported Caucasian donors. The study aimed to test whether cataloging public T cell receptors could reveal signatures of past pathogen exposure. The study profiled the T cell repertoires of 550 to 700 subjects by immunosequencing and related them to cytomegalovirus serostatus. In addition to the first cohort of 666 subjects, a separate validation cohort of approximately 110 different subjects was used. To predict cytomegalovirus infection status, the study combined high-throughput TCR immunosequencing, statistical association of individual TCRs with disease status, and machine learning. In a later analysis, previously published TCR beta repertoires from 666 donors were re-analyzed and high-resolution HLA genotyping was added so that TCR occurrence patterns could be studied. The later analysis used no new phenotypic data to find candidate immune exposures, relying instead on TCR beta sequences and their occurrence across donors. In an earlier analysis of 587 of the donors, high-throughput TCR beta sequencing was used to judge whether each TCR beta V gene segment behaved as functional or pseudogenic. Alongside the repertoire data, information on donor age, sex, ethnicity and CMV serostatus was compiled. Genome-wide SNP genotypes for about 55% of the roughly 670 donors were used in a later genetic analysis, which treated that subset as a discovery cohort. All discovery cohort repertoires had been generated using a single sequencing platform. HLA typing covered class I and class II loci at four-digit resolution. Typing coverage differed by locus: A, B, C, DRB1 and DQB1 were typed in about 620-630 donors, DQA1 in about 500, DPA1 in around 600, and DPB1 in 400 to 480. Roughly 5 DR-DQ haplotypes were handled as single units for association and clustering, since linkage in the cohort was strong. On average, over 200,000 unique TCR beta nucleotide sequences were sequenced per donor among some 430 genotyped donors of the cohort, with roughly 18% of those sequences being non-productive. What the work shows at the level of the full study, not this receptor alone: In a later analysis, HLA-associated TCR beta chains showed more clonal expansion and lower generation probabilities than non-associated chains that were equally common. It was suggested by the authors that the approach could potentially be generalized to other disease states and immunological phenotypes. According to a later genetic analysis, donors in an Asian-associated ancestry cluster had fewer N-insertions in productive TCRs than the roughly 660-donor mean. In a later analysis, most CMV-associated TCR beta chains were found to appear HLA-restricted, with HLA associations seemingly driven largely by CMV exposure. CMV serostatus was the only immune exposure information available for the cohort. In an earlier analysis of fewer than 750 of the donors, most TCR beta V segments were observed in productive rearrangements about 87% or about 30% of the time, broadly matching IMGT annotations. In a later genetic analysis, a missense DCLRE1C variant was associated with V-gene and J-gene trimming of TCR beta chains, and the association was replicated in an independent cohort. A few of the identified cytomegalovirus-associated TCR beta chains were confirmed in vitro to be specific for cytomegalovirus antigens. In both the original and validation cohorts, the classifier was reported to diagnose cytomegalovirus status with high specificity and sensitivity. When HLA alleles, especially DR and DQ, strongly co-occurred, TCR associations were difficult to assign to individual alleles. In this cohort, only TCR beta chains were sequenced, and detectable features were limited by the absence of alpha or paired-chain data. Specific HLA alleles were associated with over 15,000 TCR beta sequences at a false discovery rate of 0.05 in a later analysis. A later analysis reported that several top co-occurrence clusters appeared linked to parvovirus B19, influenza, CMV and Epstein-Barr virus. Some IMGT-functional V segments, including TRBV6-2 and TRBV6-3, could not be distinguished by the 87-base-pair reads and were therefore excluded. Correlated functional status among segregating V segments might reflect linkage disequilibrium, but an unknown experimental factor could not be ruled out. A further reported finding was that TCR beta sequences accurately predicted the HLA-A and HLA-B alleles for most subjects in the first cohort. HLA typing was unavailable for some donors at each locus, so association tests used only the typed subset. Across donors, most TCR sequences were observed very rarely, whereas some public TCRs were present in many individuals. A later analysis found that TCR association rates varied across HLA loci, with DRB1 alleles showing the most associated TCRs and HLA-C alleles the fewest. About 15 rarely observed V segments, including chromosome 9 orphons, were excluded from the earlier analysis of a few hundred of the donors because counts were too low. Roughly uniform sequencing depth across donors was assumed in presence/absence analyses, although this assumption may not hold. In the study, some 160 TCR beta chains were listed as associated with cytomegalovirus. A cluster of highly shared sequence variants was judged likely to be a technical artifact of the sequencing pipeline.

Relative to germline, V is missing 3 bases and J is missing 2 bases, with 6 bases of the junction outside any gene match. CDR1 and CDR2 are drawn from the germline V gene: KGHSH, LQKENI. Counted from cysteine to phenylalanine, this CDR3 has 15 amino acids. CDR3 DNA only is kept here, 45 bases in frame from base 1. The method was the immunoSEQ multiplex PCR assay. A mixture of 60 forward primers for TCR Vbeta segments and 13 reverse primers for TCR Jbeta segments was used in the multiplex PCR. Amplification of the CDR3 region of rearranged TCR beta genes was performed with a multiplex PCR assay on genomic DNA. The Illumina HiSeq System was used to sequence the amplified TCR beta libraries as 87-base-pair reads. Regarding the original processing steps: A later analysis tallied 80 million to 95 million unique TCR beta chains across the 610 or so repertoires, and around 10 million of those chains were shared by two or more donors. A nearest-neighbor algorithm error-corrected the raw reads and collapsed the reads into unique sequences, merging closely related sequences to remove PCR and sequencing errors. V, D and J gene segments were assigned by aligning CDR3 sequences to IMGT reference sequences. Each retained sequence needed at least a six-nucleotide match to both a V gene segment and a J gene segment. Rearrangements were classified as productive when the CDR3 lacked stop codons and remained in frame with V and J, and all other rearrangements were classified as non-productive. CDR3 was defined by IMGT convention, running from the second conserved V-encoded cysteine to the conserved J-encoded phenylalanine. The earlier analysis of about 640 of the donors excluded any sequence lacking an unambiguous match to a single V gene segment. In an earlier analysis of approximately 550 of the donors, V segments were called functional above 56.7% productive rearrangements and were called segregating when the between-donor standard deviation exceeded 5%. A statistical classification framework was developed to diagnose cytomegalovirus status using the catalog of TCR beta chain sequences. V and J gene assignment, in a later analysis, came from comparing TCR nucleotide sequences with IMGT/GENE-DB human TR gene sequences. In a later analysis, CDR3 sequences and most-parsimonious VDJ recombination scenarios were assigned using the TCRdist pipeline. In a later analysis, every TCR beta chain was defined by the combination of its CDR3 amino acid sequence and its V-gene family, and reads without a unique V-gene family were dropped. A later analysis removed several hundred highly shared, low-generation-probability nucleotide sequences to deal with suspected cross-contamination and a sequencing artifact. In a later analysis, a clonal expansion index was calculated for each public chain from normalized within-repertoire ranks of inferred template counts. In a later analysis, generation probabilities were computed using a VDJ recombination model fitted to out-of-frame rearrangements, and the results were checked against IGoR. In a later analysis, hypergeometric tests were used to score TCR-TCR, TCR-HLA and TCR-CMV co-occurrence, with a repertoire-size bias correction applied to TCR pairs. In a later analysis, false discovery rates were estimated by permuting HLA or CMV assignments 20 times. A later analysis grouped co-occurring TCRs with DBSCAN, adding TCRdist sequence similarity when clustering within HLA-allele-positive subsets. Repertoires with fewer than 30,000 or more than 120,000 public chains were left out of co-occurrence clustering, as were about 5 repertoires with anomalous nucleotide sharing. TCRdb provides this immuneACCESS table in a form limited to in-frame rearrangements. Some clones are lacking; in checked studies, under half of them reflect an unresolved V gene, and why the rest are absent is not known. That table is the source of V, J and clone size, and D and trimming were worked out from the DNA. The sample table gives over 60,000 clones. 6.5% to 9% of the sample is taken by the ten largest.

The cohort was made up of 666 healthy bone marrow donors. All cohort members were sampled while nominally healthy, although unrecorded immune exposures were likely present. The donor was CMV seropositive and was included in the group of almost 300 seropositive cohort members. Every donor gave a peripheral blood sample, and the peripheral blood mononuclear cells from that sample were used for TCR beta sequencing. The Qiagen DNeasy Blood Extraction Kit was used to extract genomic DNA from the blood cell samples. Concerning this clone: It has no known antigen specificity.

What was sequenced was PBMCs. The source is a female donor in good health and CMV-seropositive. The chain is encoded by TRBV18 joined to TRBJ1-2, and TRBD1 matches 7 of the central bases. The sequenced DNA: TGTGCCAGCTCACCGAAGACAGGGACGAACTATGGCTACACCTTC. It encodes CASSPKTGTNYGYTF.